This is a list of T cell receptor beta chains from one sample in a study of blood T cell repertoires in COVID-19. Libraries were prepared by immunoSEQ multiplex PCR; TCRdb keeps only in-frame clonotypes and omits some of them. This sample has some 260,000 clones; 88% occur once, and the top ten carry around 0.99%. The sample was peripheral blood. The receptors come from a woman aged 35 to 49 who had recovered from COVID-19. Both conserved end residues are part of each CDR3. A D gene is named only where the DNA matches it firmly. Not all rows give a size; the values are once, few, many and, for expanded clones, a class.

v_call	clone_size	j_call	d_call	cdr3_nt	cdr3_aa
TRBV11-3	NA	TRBJ2-1	NA	TGTGCCAGCAGCTCTCGACGAACAGGGACCTCCTACAATGAGCAGTTCTTC	CASSSRRTGTSYNEQFF
TRBV4-1	NA	TRBJ2-1	NA	TGCGCCAGCAGCCCGCCTCAAAGGGGGAGGGTCGGGGCCTACAATGAGCAGTTCTTC	CASSPPQRGRVGAYNEQFF
TRBV3-1/TRBV3-2	NA	TRBJ2-7	NA	TGTGCCAGCAGCCACTCTTCCTACGAGCAGTACTTC	CASSHSSYEQYF
TRBV4-1	NA	TRBJ1-1	NA	TGCGCCAGCAGCCAACCAAGCTGGGGCATTGGCACTGAAGCTTTCTTT	CASSQPSWGIGTEAFF
TRBV13	NA	TRBJ2-1	TRBD2	TGTGCCAGCAGCTTATTCCTGGCTAGCGGGAGGTTCCGCAATGAGCAGTTCTTC	CASSLFLASGRFRNEQFF
TRBV19	few	TRBJ1-6	NA	TGTGCCAGTAGTATCGGGCAGGGCCTCCACTTT	CASSIGQGLHF
TRBV19	NA	TRBJ2-6	NA	TGTGCCAGTATTCCCCCTAGCCTTTCCGACTGGGCCAACGTCCTGACTTTC	CASIPPSLSDWANVLTF
TRBV5-1	NA	TRBJ2-4	TRBD2	TGCGCCAGCAGCCCACGGACTAGCGGAGTTCCCCCGGGCATTCAGTACTTC	CASSPRTSGVPPGIQYF
TRBV7-9	NA	TRBJ2-7	NA	TGTGCCAGCAGCACGACGACAGCACCCTACGAGCAGTACTTC	CASSTTTAPYEQYF
TRBV30	once	TRBJ2-3	TRBD2	TGTGCCTGGAGGGGACTAGCGGGAGGTCCCCCTCGCACAGATACGCAGTATTTT	CAWRGLAGGPPRTDTQYF
TRBV3-1/TRBV3-2	NA	TRBJ1-2	TRBD1	TGTGCCAGCAGCCAAGGGGGTGGAATTGGACAGGGGACTATACATGGCTACACCTTC	CASSQGGGIGQGTIHGYTF
TRBV18	NA	TRBJ1-4	NA	TGTGCCAGCTCACCCCGGCCGGGGGAAAAACTGTTTTTT	CASSPRPGEKLFF
TRBV5-1	NA	TRBJ2-1	NA	TGCGCCAGCAGCTTGTCGGGCCAGGGCTACAATGAGCAGTTCTTC	CASSLSGQGYNEQFF
TRBV29-1	NA	TRBJ1-1	TRBD1	TGCAGCGTTGCGGGACAGACATTGAACACTGAAGCTTTCTTT	CSVAGQTLNTEAFF
TRBV12-3/TRBV12-4	NA	TRBJ1-2	TRBD1	TGTGCCAGCAACCGCCGGACAGGTGGCTACACCTTC	CASNRRTGGYTF
TRBV27	NA	TRBJ2-1	TRBD2	TGTGCCTCGTGGGCGGGAGTGGGTAATGAGCAGTTCTTC	CASWAGVGNEQFF
TRBV27	NA	TRBJ1-2	NA	TGTGCCAGCAGGTGGGCTGCTGGCTATGGCTACACCTTC	CASRWAAGYGYTF
TRBV19	NA	TRBJ1-2	NA	TGTGCCAGTAGGGCCCGAGAGGGCTATGGCTACACCTTC	CASRAREGYGYTF
TRBV7-9	NA	TRBJ1-2	TRBD1	TGTGCCAGCAGCTACGGGACAGGGGGCTATGGCTACACCTTC	CASSYGTGGYGYTF
TRBV2	NA	TRBJ2-3	NA	TGTGCCAGCGGCAGTCCCGGAGTAGGCACAGATACGCAGTATTTT	CASGSPGVGTDTQYF
TRBV6-5	NA	TRBJ1-2	TRBD1	TGTGCCAGCAGTTTGACAGGGGAAGGCTATGGCTACACCTTC	CASSLTGEGYGYTF
TRBV2	NA	TRBJ1-4	TRBD1	TGTGCCAGCAGGGCCCCGGGACAGGGGTTTTTT	CASRAPGQGFF
TRBV27	NA	TRBJ2-3	TRBD2	TGTGCCAGGCCCGCGTGGCGGGAGGGGGTCGGCCTGTATTTT	CARPAWREGVGLYF
TRBV19	NA	TRBJ2-5	TRBD2	TGTGCCAGTAGCGAGCGACTAGCCGGGGCGGAGACCCAGTACTTC	CASSERLAGAETQYF
TRBV29-1	NA	TRBJ2-3	NA	TGCAGCGTTAGGGGACTGGTAACAGATACGCAGTATTTT	CSVRGLVTDTQYF
TRBV5-6	NA	TRBJ2-3	TRBD2	TGTGCCAGCAGCAGGGGACTAGCGGGGGCTAGCACAGATACGCAGTATTTT	CASSRGLAGASTDTQYF
TRBV7-2	few	TRBJ2-7	NA	TGTGCCAGCAGCTTAGTTGGTCTAGAAAAGGCGCAGTACTTC	CASSLVGLEKAQYF
TRBV15	NA	TRBJ1-5	NA	TGTGCCACCAGCAGAGGGGAGTTGGGCAATCAGCCCCAGCATTTT	CATSRGELGNQPQHF
TRBV30	many	TRBJ1-3	NA	TGTGCCTGGAGTGTACTTAACAGGGCTGGAAACACCATATATTTT	CAWSVLNRAGNTIYF
TRBV10-3	NA	TRBJ1-1	TRBD1	TGTGCCATCAGTTCCGGACAGGGGGCTGGGGACACTGAAGCTTTCTTT	CAISSGQGAGDTEAFF
TRBV5-1	NA	TRBJ1-1	NA	TGCGCCAGCAGCTCCGGACAGCCTGAAGCTTTCTTT	CASSSGQPEAFF
TRBV9	once	TRBJ1-3	NA	TGTGCCAGCGCTCCGGGGGGGTATGGAAACACCATATATTTT	CASAPGGYGNTIYF